The next 5 T cell receptor beta chains were all read from a single sample in a study of molecular identifiers for immune sequencing clone quantification. TCRdb re-analysed the PCR reads in MiXCR, keeping a single row per CDR3 protein. The top ten hold around 0.84% of the sample, which has around 460,000 distinct CDR3 sequences, about 20% seen once. The sample taken for sequencing was naive CD8+ T cells from blood, with Jurkat cell RNA spiked in. Sample subset: FACS-sorted CD8+CD4-CCR7+CD45RA+ naive T cells. Receptors originate from a human donor in good health. Some libraries in this study had Jurkat cell RNA spiked in.

This clonotype was seen just once. This may come from a read error, since a much larger clone is one base off. The chain has TRBV7-9 and TRBJ2-7; no reliable D call. The CDR3 is made up of 13 amino acids. Germline lookup yields CDR1 SEHNR and CDR2 FQNEAQ (reference sequence). The CDR3 loop reads CTSSLKRWGEQYF. The CDR3 DNA reads as TGTACCAGCAGCTTAAAGCGCTGGGGCGAGCAGTACTTC.

On this clonotype: This may stem from a read error, because a much larger clone lies one nucleotide away. The rearrangement joins TRBV6-5 to TRBJ2-1; tentative D call: TRBD2 (6 bases). Germline values: CDR1 MNHEY, CDR2 SVGAGI. This CDR3 region has 10 residues. The CDR3 loop is CASSHRDLSF. The CDR3 nucleotides read TGTGCCAGCAGCCACCGGGACTTGTCCTTC.

This clonotype was counted at least ten times. The chain employs TRBV28 and TRBJ2-7; D remains ambiguous. V was clipped by 2 bases and J by 9 bases, with 17 bases between them. The CDR3 sequence is 14 residues long. CDR1 MDHEN and CDR2 SYDVKM come from the germline V gene. CDR3 in amino acids: CASSLEAGNLVQYF. DNA for the CDR3: TGTGCCAGCAGTTTAGAGGCAGGTAACCTCGTGCAGTACTTC.

The rearrangement links TRBV6-2 or TRBV6-3 to TRBJ2-1; D gene unclear. Germline CDR1 reads MNHEY; CDR2 reads SVGEGT. The CDR3 is made up of 19 amino acids. Trimming pared 4 bases from V and 4 bases from J, leaving 26 bases between. CDR3 bases: TGTGCCAGCAGTTCCGTCCCCGCCGGTAGCCCGGAGAGATACAATGAGCAGTTCTTC. Protein product: CASSSVPAGSPERYNEQFF.

This clonotype was counted once. The chain couples TRBV19 to TRBJ2-7; 8 bases agree with TRBD2. In germline, CDR1 is LNHDA, CDR2 SQIVND (reference sequence). The CDR3 has 19 residues. The V and J ends lost 6 bases and 0 bases, in that order; junction bases with no gene match: 19. The CDR3 region has the DNA TGTGCCAGTAGCCAAACGGAAGAGGCGGCGGGAGGACTCTCCTACGAGCAGTACTTC. Encoded protein: CASSQTEEAAGGLSYEQYF.